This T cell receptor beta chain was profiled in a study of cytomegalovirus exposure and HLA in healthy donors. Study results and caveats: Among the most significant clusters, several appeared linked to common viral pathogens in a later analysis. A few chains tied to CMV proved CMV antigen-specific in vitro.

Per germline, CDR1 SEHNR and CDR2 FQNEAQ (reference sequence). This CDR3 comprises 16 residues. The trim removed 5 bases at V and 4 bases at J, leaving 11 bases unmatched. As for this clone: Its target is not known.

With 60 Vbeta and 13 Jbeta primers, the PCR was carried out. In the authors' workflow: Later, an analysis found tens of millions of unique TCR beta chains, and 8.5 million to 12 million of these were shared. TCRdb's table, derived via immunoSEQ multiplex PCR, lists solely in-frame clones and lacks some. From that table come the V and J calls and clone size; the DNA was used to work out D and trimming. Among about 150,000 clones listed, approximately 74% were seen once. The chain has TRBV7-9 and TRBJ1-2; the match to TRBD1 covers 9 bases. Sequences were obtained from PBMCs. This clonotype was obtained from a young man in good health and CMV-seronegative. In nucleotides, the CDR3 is TGTGCCAGCAGCGAGGCCGGGACAGGGATTGTCTATGGCTACACCTTC. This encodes CASSEAGTGIVYGYTF.